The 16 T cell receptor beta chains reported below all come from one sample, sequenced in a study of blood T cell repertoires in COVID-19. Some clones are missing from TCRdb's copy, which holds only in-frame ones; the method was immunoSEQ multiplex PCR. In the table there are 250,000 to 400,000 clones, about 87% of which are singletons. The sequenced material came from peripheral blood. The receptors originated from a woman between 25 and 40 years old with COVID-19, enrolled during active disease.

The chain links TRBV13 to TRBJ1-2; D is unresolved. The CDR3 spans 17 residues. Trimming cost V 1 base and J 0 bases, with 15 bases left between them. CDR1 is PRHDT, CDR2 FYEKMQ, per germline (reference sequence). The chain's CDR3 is CASSLVEGFPTNYGYTF. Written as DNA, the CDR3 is TGTGCCAGCAGCTTAGTGGAGGGTTTCCCAACTAACTATGGCTACACCTTC.

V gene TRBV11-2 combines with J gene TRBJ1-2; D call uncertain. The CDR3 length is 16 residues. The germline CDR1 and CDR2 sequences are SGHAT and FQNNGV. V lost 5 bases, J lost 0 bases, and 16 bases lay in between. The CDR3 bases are TGTGCCAGCAGCCCGGCGGGAGTCGGGGCTAACTATGGCTACACCTTC. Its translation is CASSPAGVGANYGYTF.

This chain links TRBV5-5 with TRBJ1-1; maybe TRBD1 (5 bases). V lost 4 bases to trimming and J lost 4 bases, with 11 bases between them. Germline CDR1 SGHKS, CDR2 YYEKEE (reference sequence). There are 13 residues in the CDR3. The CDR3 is CASSRLRGTEAFF. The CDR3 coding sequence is TGTGCCAGCAGCCGCCTAAGGGGCACTGAAGCTTTCTTT.

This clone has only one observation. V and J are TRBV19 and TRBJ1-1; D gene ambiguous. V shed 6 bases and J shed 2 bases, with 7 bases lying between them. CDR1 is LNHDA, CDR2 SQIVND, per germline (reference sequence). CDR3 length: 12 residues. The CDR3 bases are TGTGCCAGTAGAGAGGGCAACACTGAAGCTTTCTTT. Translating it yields CASREGNTEAFF.

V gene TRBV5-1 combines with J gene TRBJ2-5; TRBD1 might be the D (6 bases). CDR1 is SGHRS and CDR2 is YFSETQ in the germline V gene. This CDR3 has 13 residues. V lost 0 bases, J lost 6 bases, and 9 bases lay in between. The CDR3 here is CASSLGGQQTQYF. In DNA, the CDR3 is TGCGCCAGCAGCTTGGGAGGACAGCAGACCCAGTACTTC.

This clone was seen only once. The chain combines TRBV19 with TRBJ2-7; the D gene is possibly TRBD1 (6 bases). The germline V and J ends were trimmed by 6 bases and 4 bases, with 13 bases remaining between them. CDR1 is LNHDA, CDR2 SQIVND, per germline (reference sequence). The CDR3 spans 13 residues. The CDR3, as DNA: TGTGCCAGTAGCCCAGGGGTTGGGTACGAGCAGTACGTC. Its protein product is CASSPGVGYEQYV.

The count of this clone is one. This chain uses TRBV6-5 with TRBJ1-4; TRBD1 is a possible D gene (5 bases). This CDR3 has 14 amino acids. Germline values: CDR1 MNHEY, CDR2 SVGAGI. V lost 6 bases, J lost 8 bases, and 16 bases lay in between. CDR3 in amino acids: CASSQSPGKEKLFF. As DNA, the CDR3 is TGTGCCAGCAGCCAAAGTCCAGGGAAGGAAAAACTGTTTTTT.

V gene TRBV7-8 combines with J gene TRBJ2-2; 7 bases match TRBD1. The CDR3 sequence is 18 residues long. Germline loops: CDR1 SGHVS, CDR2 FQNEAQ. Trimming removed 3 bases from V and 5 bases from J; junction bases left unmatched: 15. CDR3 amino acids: CASSFGKQGFIRTGELFF. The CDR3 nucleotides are TGTGCCAGCAGCTTCGGGAAACAGGGGTTTATACGAACCGGGGAGCTGTTTTTT.

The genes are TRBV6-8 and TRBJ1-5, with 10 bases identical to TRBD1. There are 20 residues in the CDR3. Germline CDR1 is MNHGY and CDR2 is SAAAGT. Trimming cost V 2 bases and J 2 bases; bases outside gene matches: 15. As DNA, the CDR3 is TGTGCCAGCAGTTACCCCATGACAGGGGGCACGTCTTATCGCAATCAGCCCCAGCATTTT. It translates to CASSYPMTGGTSYRNQPQHF.

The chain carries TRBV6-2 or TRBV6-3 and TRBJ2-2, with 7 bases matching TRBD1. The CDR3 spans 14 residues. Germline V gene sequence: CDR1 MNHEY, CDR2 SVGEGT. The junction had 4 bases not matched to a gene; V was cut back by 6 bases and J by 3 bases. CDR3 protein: CASSRDSDTGELFF. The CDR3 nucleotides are TGTGCCAGCAGCAGGGACAGCGACACCGGGGAGCTGTTTTTT.

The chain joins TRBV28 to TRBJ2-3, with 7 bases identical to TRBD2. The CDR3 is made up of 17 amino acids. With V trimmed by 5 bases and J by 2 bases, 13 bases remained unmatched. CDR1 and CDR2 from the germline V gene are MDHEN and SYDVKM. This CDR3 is CASSPPTRTSDTDTQYF. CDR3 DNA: TGTGCCAGCAGTCCACCGACGCGTACTAGCGACACAGATACGCAGTATTTT.

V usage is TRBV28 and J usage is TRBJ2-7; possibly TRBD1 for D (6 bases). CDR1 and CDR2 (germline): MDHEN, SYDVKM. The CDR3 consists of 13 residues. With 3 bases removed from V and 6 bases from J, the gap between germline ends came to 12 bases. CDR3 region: CASSFPGASEQYV. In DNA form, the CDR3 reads TGTGCCAGCAGTTTCCCAGGGGCCAGCGAGCAGTACGTC.

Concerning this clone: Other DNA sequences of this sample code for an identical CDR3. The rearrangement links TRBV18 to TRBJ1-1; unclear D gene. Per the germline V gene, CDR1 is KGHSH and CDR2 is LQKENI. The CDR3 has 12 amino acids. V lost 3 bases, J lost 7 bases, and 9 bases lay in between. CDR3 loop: CASSPDTSEAFF. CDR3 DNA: TGTGCCAGCTCACCCGACACAAGTGAAGCTTTCTTT.

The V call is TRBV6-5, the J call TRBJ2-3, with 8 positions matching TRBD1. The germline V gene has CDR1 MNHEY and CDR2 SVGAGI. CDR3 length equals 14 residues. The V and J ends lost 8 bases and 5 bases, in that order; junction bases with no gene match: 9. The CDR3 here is CASRDRGRGDTQYF. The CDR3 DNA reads TGTGCCAGCCGAGACAGGGGACGAGGAGATACGCAGTATTTT.

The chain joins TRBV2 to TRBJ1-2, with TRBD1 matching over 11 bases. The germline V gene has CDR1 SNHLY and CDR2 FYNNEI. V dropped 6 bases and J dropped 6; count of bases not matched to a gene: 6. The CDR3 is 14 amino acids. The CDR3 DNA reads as TGTGCCAGCAGACCCGGGACAGGGGGACATGGCTACACCTTC. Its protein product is CASRPGTGGHGYTF. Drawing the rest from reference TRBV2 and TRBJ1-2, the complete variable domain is EPEVTQTPSHQVTQMGQEVILRCVPISNHLYFYWYRQILGQKVEFLVSFYNNEISEKSEIFDDQFSVERPDGSNFTLKIRSTKLEDSAMYFCASRPGTGGHGYTFGSGTRLTVV.

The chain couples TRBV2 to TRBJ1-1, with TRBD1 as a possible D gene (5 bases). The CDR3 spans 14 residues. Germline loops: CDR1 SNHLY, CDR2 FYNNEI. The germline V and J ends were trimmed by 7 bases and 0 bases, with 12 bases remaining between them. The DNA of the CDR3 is TGTGCCAGCATAGGGGAAGCTTTGAACACTGAAGCTTTCTTT. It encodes CASIGEALNTEAFF.